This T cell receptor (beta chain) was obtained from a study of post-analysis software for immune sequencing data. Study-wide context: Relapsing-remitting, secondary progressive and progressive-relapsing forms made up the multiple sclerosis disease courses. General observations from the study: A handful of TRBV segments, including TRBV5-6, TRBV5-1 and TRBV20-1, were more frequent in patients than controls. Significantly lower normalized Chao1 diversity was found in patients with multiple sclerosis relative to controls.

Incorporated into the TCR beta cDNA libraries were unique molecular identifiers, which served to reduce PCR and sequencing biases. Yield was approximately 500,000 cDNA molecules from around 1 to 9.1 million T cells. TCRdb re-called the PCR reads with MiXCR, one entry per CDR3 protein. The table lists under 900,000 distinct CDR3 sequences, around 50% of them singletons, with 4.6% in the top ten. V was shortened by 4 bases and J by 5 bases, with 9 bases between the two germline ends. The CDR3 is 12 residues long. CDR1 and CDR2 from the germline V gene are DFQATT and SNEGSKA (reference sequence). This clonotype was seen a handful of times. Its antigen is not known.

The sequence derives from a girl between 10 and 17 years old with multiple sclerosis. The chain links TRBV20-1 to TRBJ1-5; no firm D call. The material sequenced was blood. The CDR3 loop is CSAMEDDQPQHF. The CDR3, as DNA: TGCAGTGCTATGGAGGACGATCAGCCCCAGCATTTT.